This T cell receptor beta chain emerged from a study of T-cell reconstitution after alpha-beta-depleted transplantation in children listed by TCRdb under 2016. The study in broad terms: Using TCR repertoire profiling, the study followed T-cell immune reconstitution in a quantitative way in children after TCRalphabeta/CD19-depleted allogeneic hematopoietic cell transplantation.

The sample's treatment or condition label is to be understood as: allogeneic hematopoietic cell transplantation with graft depleted of TCRalphabeta T cells and CD19 B cells. The children who served as transplant recipients had been given grafts of TCRalphabeta/CD19-depleted allogeneic hematopoietic cells. Broader findings and caveats from the paper: In some patients, the high TCRbeta diversity seen at day 60 was put down to recipient T cells and intrathymic progenitors that had survived conditioning. Over subsequent months, a decline in hyperexpanded clone frequencies was noted, and after one year, T-cell counts and TCRbeta diversity were mostly ascribed to newly produced T cells. The apparently early recovery of alphabetaT-cell counts about two months after transplant reportedly depended on only several hundred rapidly expanded clones that came from non-depleted graft cells.

There are 20 amino acids in the CDR3, from cysteine to phenylalanine inclusive. Only CDR3 DNA remains: 60 bases, in frame from the first base. As encoded in the germline V gene (reference sequence), CDR1 is SGHAT while CDR2 is FQDESV. V is trimmed back by 2 bases and J by 0 bases, and the junction contains 11 bases that no gene match accounts for. Details on this clonotype: Its specific antigen is unknown. Within one base of it there is no much larger clone, and no base qualities were kept.

Libraries were constructed by PCR. Data came from an Illumina HiSeq 2500. TCR libraries were prepared with molecular barcoding, using unique molecular identifiers to normalize TCRbeta repertoire quantification. TCRdb trimmed the raw reads at Q25, called clones with MiXCR and kept productive beta chains. For every CDR3 protein sequence, its rows merge into one entry that carries the most common genes and DNA. The table for this sample lists some 840,000 distinct CDR3 sequences; approximately 15% of them were counted only once. About 5% of the sample is in the top ten clones. The rearranged chain carries TRBV11-1 and TRBJ2-7; TRBD2 agrees with 15 junctional bases. The material sequenced was PBMCs, mostly from graft donor cells, taken 360 days after TCRalphabeta/CD19-depleted stem cell transplant. The TCR sequence derives from a male patient between 5 and 17 years old who had a stem cell transplant for acute lymphoblastic leukemia, so the T cells may come from the graft donor. For the CDR3, the sequence is CASSLPSGTSGRPSSYEQYF. The DNA reads as follows: TGTGCCAGCAGCTTACCCTCAGGGACTAGCGGGAGGCCCTCCTCCTACGAGCAGTACTTC.